Below, 10 T cell receptor beta chains from the same sample are listed, as sequenced in a study of T cell responses to AZD1222 COVID-19 vaccine. Sequencing used immunoSEQ multiplex PCR; TCRdb keeps in-frame clones, though not all of them. The sample shows 140,000 or so clones, 92% of them seen only once. The specimen was peripheral blood, collected on day 0 of AZD1222 vaccination. These receptors were taken from an adult in good health.

Remarks on this clone: One junction end does not reproduce the germline sequence, and a read error may be involved. The chain uses TRBV7-7 and TRBJ1-4; a possible D gene is TRBD1 (6 bases). The CDR3 has 14 amino acids. Germline V CDR1 and CDR2: SSHAT, FNYEAQ (reference sequence). This chain's CDR3 is CASSRDRRGEKLFF. In DNA, the CDR3 is TGTGCTAGCAGCCGCGACAGGCGCGGTGAAAAACTGTTTTTT. Complete variable domain (other parts from reference TRBV7-7 and TRBJ1-4): GAGVSQSPRYKVTKRGQDVTLRCDPISSHATLYWYQQALGQGPEFLTYFNYEAQPDKSGLPSDRFSAERPEGSISTLTIQRTEQRDSAMYRCASSRDRRGEKLFFGSGTQLSVL.

This clone was counted only a few times. The rearrangement links TRBV19 to TRBJ1-2; the D is unclear. Per the germline V gene, CDR1 is LNHDA and CDR2 is SQIVND (reference sequence). The CDR3 loop spans 14 amino acids. Trimming left V 9 bases short and J 4 bases short, with 18 bases between. CDR3 region: CASLDPQKSYGYTF. For the CDR3, the DNA is TGTGCCAGCCTCGACCCACAGAAATCCTATGGCTACACCTTC.

The V gene is TRBV6-2 or TRBV6-3, the J gene TRBJ2-2; TRBD2 matches at 15 bases. This CDR3 spans 19 amino acids. The germline gives CDR1 MNHEY, CDR2 SVGEGT. The trim removed 1 base at V and 1 base at J, leaving 4 bases unmatched. CDR3 nucleotide sequence: TGTGCCAGCAGTTACTTGGGGACTAGCGGGGGGAAGAACACCGGGGAGCTGTTTTTT. This gives the protein CASSYLGTSGGKNTGELFF.

V is TRBV4-1 and J is TRBJ1-3; 8 bases line up with TRBD1. In germline, CDR1 is MGHRA, CDR2 YSYEKL. V trimming: 2 bases; J trimming: 4 bases; junction bases outside the gene matches: 7. The CDR3 is made up of 16 amino acids. For the CDR3, the DNA is TGCGCCAGCAGCCAACAGGGGGCAAACTCCGGAAACACCATATATTTT. As protein: CASSQQGANSGNTIYF.

The CDR3 spells CASSPPRTGPYEQYF. The CDR3 DNA reads as TGTGCCAGCAGCCCCCCTAGGACAGGGCCCTACGAGCAGTACTTC. The chain carries TRBV7-8 and TRBJ2-7; 8 bases line up with TRBD1. The CDR3 length is 15 residues. Germline V CDR1 and CDR2: SGHVS, FQNEAQ. J gave up 2 bases and V 5 bases, and 8 bases lay outside the gene matches. The whole variable domain, remainder taken from reference TRBV7-8 and TRBJ2-7, is GAGVSQSPRYKVAKRGQDVALRCDPISGHVSLFWYQQALGQGPEFLTYFQNEAQLDKSGLPSDRFFAERPEGSVSTLKIQRTQQEDSAVYLCASSPPRTGPYEQYFGPGTRLTVT.

This clone appeared once. The chain combines TRBV5-6 with TRBJ1-2; 8 bases agree with TRBD1. Per the germline V gene, CDR1 is SGHDT and CDR2 is YYEEEE. This CDR3 is 11 amino acids long. V gave up 0 bases and J gave up 11 bases; unmatched junction bases: 0. The CDR3 protein is CASSLGQGYTF. CDR3 sequence (DNA): TGTGCCAGCAGCTTGGGACAGGGGTACACCTTC.

This sequence joins TRBV14 and TRBJ2-5; D might be TRBD1 or TRBD2, each matching 5 bases. The CDR3 sequence is 14 residues long. Germline loops: CDR1 SGHDN, CDR2 FVKESK. Trimming took off 5 bases at V and 0 bases at J, with 10 bases between the two ends. The CDR3 DNA follows: TGTGCCAGCAGCGCCCGGGGACACCAAGAGACCCAGTACTTC. Amino acids: CASSARGHQETQYF.

This clone was observed once. The chain links TRBV7-2 to TRBJ2-7; 9 nucleotides agree with TRBD2. Germline loops: CDR1 SGHTA, CDR2 FQGNSA. Trimming at V came to 3 bases and at J to 4 bases, leaving 4 bases not matched to a gene. CDR3 length: 14 amino acids. For the CDR3, the DNA is TGTGCCAGCAGCTTTAGCGGGGGTGAATACGAGCAGTACTTC. As protein: CASSFSGGEYEQYF.

The chain couples TRBV4-2 to TRBJ1-1; 7 bases line up with TRBD1. The ends lost 2 bases at V and 2 bases at J; junction bases unmatched: 5. CDR3 length: 15 amino acids. Germline V CDR1 and CDR2: LGHNA, YNFKEQ. The CDR3 sequence is CASSQLGTDNTEAFF. CDR3 DNA sequence: TGTGCCAGCAGCCAATTAGGGACAGACAACACTGAAGCTTTCTTT.

CDR3 in DNA: TGTGCCAGCTCCCCGGGCCTAAAACAGGGGAACACTGAAGCTTTCTTT. The encoded protein is CASSPGLKQGNTEAFF. The chain recombines TRBV18 with TRBJ1-1, with a weak D call TRBD1 (6 bases). This CDR3 contains 16 residues. Germline assignment: CDR1 KGHSH and CDR2 LQKENI. V was shortened by 6 bases and J by 1 base, with 18 bases between the two germline ends.